The sequence of this T cell receptor (beta chain) was determined in a study of identical twins (dated by TCRdb to between 2015 and 2016). With regard to the full study: The study deep-sequenced TCR alpha and beta repertoires from monozygotic twins, unrelated adults of various ages and cord blood to test whether fetal clonotypes persist. To rule out contamination, replicate twin experiments were performed at different times with different library preparation protocols.

Ten or more counts support this clonotype. It lacks a known antigen. Within one base of it there is no much larger clone, and no base qualities were kept. Inclusive of the bounding cysteine and phenylalanine, the CDR3 is 12 residues long. The CDR3 DNA has 36 bases and is translated from base 1. V loses 8 bases of germline sequence and J loses 5 bases, and the interval between the two ends is 11 bases. According to the germline V gene (reference sequence), CDR1 reads SEHNR and CDR2 reads FQNEAQ. The study at large found these results: Abundant cord blood beta clonotypes carried fewer insertions; young adult naive repertoires showed a weaker similar trend, while memory repertoires showed none. A weaker excess of twin sharing was found in beta out-of-frame sequences because the signal-to-noise ratio was lowered by fewer shared sequences. Because the same donors could not be followed over many years, conclusions were based on cross-sectional statistical analysis. In monozygotic twins, recombination models systematically underestimated out-of-frame TCR alpha sharing, but the models matched the sharing seen between unrelated individuals. Invariant T cells such as MAIT and iNKT could partly confound zero-insertion analyses, although diverse VJ usage argued against such confounding for most clonotypes. Compared with coincidental sharing between unrelated individuals, out-of-frame TCR alpha sequences shared between twins had an excess of sequences with low generation probability.

Libraries came from 5' RACE. Sequenced using an Illumina HiSeq 2000. Template switching introduced a universal primer binding site; the final cDNA contained a unique molecular identifier, enabling accurate counting of TCR cDNA molecules. Specific primers in the conserved constant-segment region were used to synthesize first-strand cDNA for the TCR alpha and beta chains. To control for contamination, every cDNA library carried two barcodes: a SMART-Mk sample barcode plus Illumina barcodes. TruSeq adapter sequences along with Illumina sample barcodes were introduced in two successive PCR steps. Sequencing of the TCR alpha and beta cDNA libraries was done on the Illumina HiSeq platform using custom primers. On the study's bioinformatics: MiGEC processed the raw reads to extract unique molecular identifiers, while MiXCR was used to determine the CDR3 positions. Recombination models were inferred per individual with the repgenHMM and IGoR tools using an EM algorithm. The tcR package in R was used for shared clonotype analysis, with sharing normalized by the product of cloneset sizes. Out-of-frame nonproductive sequences were analyzed to study raw recombination free of thymic and clonal selection effects. TCRdb reran the public reads through fastp at Q25 and MiXCR, keeping productive beta chains. Here each entry gathers all rows of one CDR3 protein and keeps the most common genes and DNA. TCRdb, rather than the study authors, made the V and J calls. This sample lists approximately 250,000 distinct CDR3 sequences; about 6.7% were detected once. More than 12% of the sample goes to the ten largest clones.

Every donor in the study was a healthy Caucasian. The twin cohort comprised three pairs of female monozygotic twins, all aged roughly 18 to 30 years. Positive isolation kits from Invitrogen were used to isolate CD4+ and CD8+ T cell populations. This sample also appeared in a second study, on T cells expressing NK-cell markers. As noted in the second study: In sorted CD3+CD56+NKG2C+, CD3+CD56+NKG2C- and CD3+CD56-NKG2C+ T-cell subsets from about 8 donors, TCR beta-chain repertoires were profiled. Of the eight sequenced donors, seven were found to be HCMV-seropositive and one was found to be HCMV-seronegative. In several experiments an anti-gammadeltaTCR antibody was added to restrict sorting to alphabetaTCR-expressing T cells. In six or seven donors, the dominant CD3+CD56+NKG2C+ clonotypes ranked among the top 10 CD8+ clonotypes, making up about 1.0-7.5% of CD8+ T cells. Those dominant clonotypes were again the most abundant among CD3+CD56-NKG2C+ cells in a few donors, at about 28.3-65%. Whether the expanded NKG2C-expressing T cell clones were specific for HCMV antigens remained unclear. The study sequenced eight donors, all healthy volunteers chosen at random: three men and five women. To determine HCMV serostatus, a commercial ELISA kit was used to detect HCMV-specific IgG in serum. MIGEC was used to demultiplex reads and group the reads by UMI, and MiTCR was used to assemble and quantify clonotypes. To remove erroneous sequences, TCR cDNA sequences were retained only when supported by two or more reads. The tcR package was used for downstream repertoire analysis, and clonotypes were matched across fractions by CDR3 nucleotide sequence plus V segment. Antigen specificity was annotated against VDJdb with VDJmatch, allowing one amino acid substitution in CDR3.

Rearrangement joined TRBV7-9 to TRBJ2-3, with TRBD2 as a weak D call on 7 bases. The sequence was obtained from a woman younger than 30 in good health. Sequenced sample: CD8+ T cells sorted from blood. The CDR3 protein is CASGGAEDTQYF. The bases read TGTGCCAGCGGGGGGGCAGAAGATACGCAGTATTTT.